This T cell receptor (beta chain) emerged from a study of blood T cell repertoires in COVID-19. Only in-frame clones appear in the TCRdb table, and some are missing; sequencing was by immunoSEQ multiplex PCR. The sample includes fewer than 350,000 clones, less than 90% seen only once; the top ten take approximately 12%. Patients of the Seattle cohort, enrolled during active infection, were followed longitudinally. Source material: peripheral blood. This clonotype was obtained from a woman younger than 45 with COVID-19, enrolled during active disease.

The CDR3 sequence: CASSERTGGITEAFF. DNA of the CDR3: TGTGCCAGCAGTGAAAGGACAGGGGGCATTACTGAAGCTTTCTTT. This sequence joins TRBV6-4 and TRBJ1-1; TRBD1 agrees at 11 bases. The trim removed 3 bases at V and 5 bases at J, leaving 5 bases unmatched. The CDR3 loop spans 15 amino acids. In germline, CDR1 is MRHNA, CDR2 SNTAGT.